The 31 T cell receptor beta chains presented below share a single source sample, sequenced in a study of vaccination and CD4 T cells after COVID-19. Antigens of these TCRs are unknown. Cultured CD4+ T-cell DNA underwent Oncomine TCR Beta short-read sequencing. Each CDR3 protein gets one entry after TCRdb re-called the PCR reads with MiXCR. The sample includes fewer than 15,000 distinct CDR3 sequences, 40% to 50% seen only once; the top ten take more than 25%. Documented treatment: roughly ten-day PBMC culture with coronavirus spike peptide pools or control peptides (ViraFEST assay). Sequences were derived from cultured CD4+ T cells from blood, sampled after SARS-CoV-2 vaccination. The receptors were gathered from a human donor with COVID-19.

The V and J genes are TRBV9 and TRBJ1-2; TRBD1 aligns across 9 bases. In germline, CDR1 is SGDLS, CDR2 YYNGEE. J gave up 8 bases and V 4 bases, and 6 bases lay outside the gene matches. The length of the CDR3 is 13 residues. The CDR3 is CASSLRTGEGYTF. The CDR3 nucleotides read TGTGCCAGCAGCTTACGGACAGGGGAAGGCTACACCTTC.

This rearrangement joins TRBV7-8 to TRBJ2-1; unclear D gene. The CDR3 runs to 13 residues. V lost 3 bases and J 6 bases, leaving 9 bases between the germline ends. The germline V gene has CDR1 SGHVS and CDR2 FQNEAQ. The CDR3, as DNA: TGTGCCAGCAGCTTCGAAAGGACCAATGAGCAGTTCTTC. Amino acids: CASSFERTNEQFF.

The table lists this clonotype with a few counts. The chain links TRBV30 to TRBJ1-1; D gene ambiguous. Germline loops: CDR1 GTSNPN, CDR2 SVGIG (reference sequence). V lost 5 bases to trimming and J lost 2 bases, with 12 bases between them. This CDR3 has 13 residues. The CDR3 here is CAWSLGSNTEAFF. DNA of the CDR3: TGTGCCTGGTCTCTTGGATCAAACACTGAAGCTTTCTTT.

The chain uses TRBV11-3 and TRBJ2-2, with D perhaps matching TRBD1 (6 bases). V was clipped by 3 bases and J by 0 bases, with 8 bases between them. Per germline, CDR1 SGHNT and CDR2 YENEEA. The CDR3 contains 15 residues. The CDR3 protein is CASSLTGANTGELFF. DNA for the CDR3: TGTGCCAGCAGCTTGACAGGAGCGAACACCGGGGAGCTGTTTTTT.

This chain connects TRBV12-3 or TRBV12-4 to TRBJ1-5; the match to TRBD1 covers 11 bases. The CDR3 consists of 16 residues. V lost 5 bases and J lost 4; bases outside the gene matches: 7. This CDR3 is CASSQRTGGVNQPQHF. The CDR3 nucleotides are TGTGCCAGCAGTCAGAGGACAGGGGGCGTTAATCAGCCCCAGCATTTT.

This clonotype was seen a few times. The CDR3 region is CASSGDRGNQPQHF. The CDR3 nucleotides read TGTGCCAGCAGCGGGGACAGGGGCAATCAGCCCCAGCATTTT. The gene calls are TRBV7-9 and TRBJ1-5, with 9 bases fitting TRBD1. The V gene's germline CDR1 is SEHNR and CDR2 FQNEAQ (reference sequence). The CDR3 loop spans 14 amino acids. The V and J ends lost 5 bases and 2 bases, in that order; junction bases with no gene match: 1.

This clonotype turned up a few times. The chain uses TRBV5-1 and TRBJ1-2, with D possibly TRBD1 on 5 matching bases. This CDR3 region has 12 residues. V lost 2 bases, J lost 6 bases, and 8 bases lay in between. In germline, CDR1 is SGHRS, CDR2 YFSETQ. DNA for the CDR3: TGCGCCAGCAGCTTAGGGGAGAATGGCTACACCTTC. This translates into CASSLGENGYTF.

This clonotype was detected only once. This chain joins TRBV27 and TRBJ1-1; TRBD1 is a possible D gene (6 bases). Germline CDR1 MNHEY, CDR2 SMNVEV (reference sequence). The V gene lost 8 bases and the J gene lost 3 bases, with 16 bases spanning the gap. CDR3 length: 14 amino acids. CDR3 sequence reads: CASGRGGWDTEAFF. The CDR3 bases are TGTGCCAGCGGTAGAGGGGGTTGGGACACTGAAGCTTTCTTT.

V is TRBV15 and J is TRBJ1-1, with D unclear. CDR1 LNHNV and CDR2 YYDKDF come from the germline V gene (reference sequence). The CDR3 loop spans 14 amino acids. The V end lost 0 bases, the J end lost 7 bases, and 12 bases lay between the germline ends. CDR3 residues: CATSRDRRAGEAFF. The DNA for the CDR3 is TGTGCCACCAGCAGAGATCGCAGAGCAGGTGAAGCTTTCTTT.

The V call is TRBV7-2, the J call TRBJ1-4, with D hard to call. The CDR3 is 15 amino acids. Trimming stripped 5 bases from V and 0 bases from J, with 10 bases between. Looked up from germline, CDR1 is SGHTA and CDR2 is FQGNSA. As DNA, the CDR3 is TGTGCCAGCAGCCTTGTTGGGGCAACTAATGAAAAACTGTTTTTT. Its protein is CASSLVGATNEKLFF.

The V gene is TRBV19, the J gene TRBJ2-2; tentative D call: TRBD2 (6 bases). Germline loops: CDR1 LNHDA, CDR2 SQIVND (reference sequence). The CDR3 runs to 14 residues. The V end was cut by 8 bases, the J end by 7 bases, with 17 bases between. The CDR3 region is CASGSGGASGELFF. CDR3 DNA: TGTGCCAGTGGTTCGGGCGGGGCTAGCGGGGAGCTGTTTTTT. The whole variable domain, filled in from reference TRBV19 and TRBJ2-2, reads DGGITQSPKYLFRKEGQNVTLSCEQNLNHDAMYWYRQDPGQGLRLIYYSQIVNDFQKGDIAEGYSVSREKKESFPLTVTSAQKNPTAFYLCASGSGGASGELFFGEGSRLTVL.

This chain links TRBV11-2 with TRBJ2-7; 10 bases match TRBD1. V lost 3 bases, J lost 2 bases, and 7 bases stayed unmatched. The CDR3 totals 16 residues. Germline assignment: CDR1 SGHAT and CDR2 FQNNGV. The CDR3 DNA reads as TGTGCCAGCAGCTTCTGGGTTGGACAGGGGGCCTACGAGCAGTACTTC. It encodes CASSFWVGQGAYEQYF.

CDR3 sequence (DNA): TGTGCCAGCAGTTCCCTCGTGGGGGGGGAAGTGGGCACTGAAGCTTTCTTT. This sequence encodes CASSSLVGGEVGTEAFF. The V gene is TRBV28, the J gene TRBJ1-1, with D perhaps matching TRBD1 (5 bases). The CDR3 totals 17 residues. Trimming left V 4 bases short and J 4 bases short, with 22 bases between. Germline V CDR1 and CDR2: MDHEN, SYDVKM. The variable domain in full, with the rest retrieved from reference TRBV28 and TRBJ1-1, is DVKVTQSSRYLVKRTGEKVFLECVQDMDHENMFWYRQDPGLGLRLIYFSYDVKMKEKGDIPEGYSVSREKKERFSLILESASTNQTSMYLCASSSLVGGEVGTEAFFGQGTRLTVV.

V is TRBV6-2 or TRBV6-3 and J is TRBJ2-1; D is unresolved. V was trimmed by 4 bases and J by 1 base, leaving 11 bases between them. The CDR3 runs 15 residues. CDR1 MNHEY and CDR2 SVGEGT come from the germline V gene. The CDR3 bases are TGTGCCAGCAGTTCCTCCCAGGTTTCCTACAATGAGCAGTTCTTC. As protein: CASSSSQVSYNEQFF.

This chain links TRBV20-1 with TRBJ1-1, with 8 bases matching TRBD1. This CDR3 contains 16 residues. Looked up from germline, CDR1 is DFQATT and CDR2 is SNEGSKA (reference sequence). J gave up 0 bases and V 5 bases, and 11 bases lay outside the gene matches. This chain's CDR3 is CSAWRGTGAMNTEAFF. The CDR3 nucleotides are TGCAGTGCTTGGAGAGGGACAGGAGCTATGAACACTGAAGCTTTCTTT.

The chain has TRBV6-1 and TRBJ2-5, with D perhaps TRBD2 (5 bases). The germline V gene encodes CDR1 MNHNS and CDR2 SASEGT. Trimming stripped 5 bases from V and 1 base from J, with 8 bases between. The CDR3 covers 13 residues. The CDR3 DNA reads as TGTGCCAGCAGTCCCGCGGGCCAAGAGACCCAGTACTTC. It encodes CASSPAGQETQYF.

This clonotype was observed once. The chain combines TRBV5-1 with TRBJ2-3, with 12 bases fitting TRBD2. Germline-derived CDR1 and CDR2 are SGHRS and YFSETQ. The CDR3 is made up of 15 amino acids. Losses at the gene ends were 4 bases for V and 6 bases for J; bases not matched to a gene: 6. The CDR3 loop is CASSTAGTSGDTQYF. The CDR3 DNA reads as TGCGCCAGCAGCACAGCCGGGACTAGCGGGGATACGCAGTATTTT.

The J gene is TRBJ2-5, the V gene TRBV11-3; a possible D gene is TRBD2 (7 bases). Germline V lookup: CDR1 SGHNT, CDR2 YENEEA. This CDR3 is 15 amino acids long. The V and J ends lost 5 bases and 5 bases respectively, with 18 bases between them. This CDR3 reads CASSDGGQVLETQYF. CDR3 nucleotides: TGTGCCAGCAGCGACGGGGGGCAGGTTTTGGAGACCCAGTACTTC.

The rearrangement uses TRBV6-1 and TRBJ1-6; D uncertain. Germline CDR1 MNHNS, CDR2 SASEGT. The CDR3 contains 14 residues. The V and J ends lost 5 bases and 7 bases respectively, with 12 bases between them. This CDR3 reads CASSHEAGNSPLHF. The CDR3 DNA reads TGTGCCAGCAGTCACGAGGCAGGAAATTCACCCCTCCACTTT.

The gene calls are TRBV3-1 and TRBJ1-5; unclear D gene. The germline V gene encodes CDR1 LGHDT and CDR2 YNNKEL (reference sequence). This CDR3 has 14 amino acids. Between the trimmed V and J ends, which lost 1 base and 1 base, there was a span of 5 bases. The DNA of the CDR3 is TGTGCCAGCAGCCAAGCAGTCAGCAATCAGCCCCAGCATTTT. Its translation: CASSQAVSNQPQHF. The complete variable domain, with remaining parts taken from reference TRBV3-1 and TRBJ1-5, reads DTAVSQTPKYLVTQMGNDKSIKCEQNLGHDTMYWYKQDSKKFLKIMFSYNNKELIINETVPNRFSPKSPDKAHLNLHINSLELGDSAVYFCASSQAVSNQPQHFGDGTRLSIL.

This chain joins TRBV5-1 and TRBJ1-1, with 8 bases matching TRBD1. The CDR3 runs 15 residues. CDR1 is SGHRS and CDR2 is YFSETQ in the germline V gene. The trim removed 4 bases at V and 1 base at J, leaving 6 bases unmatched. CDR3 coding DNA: TGCGCCAGCAGCACCCGACAGGGGACGAACACTGAAGCTTTCTTT. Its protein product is CASSTRQGTNTEAFF.

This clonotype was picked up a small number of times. The CDR3 region is CASGRVGKEPQHF. The CDR3 DNA reads TGTGCCAGTGGACGGGTAGGAAAAGAGCCCCAGCATTTT. V is TRBV6-2 or TRBV6-3 and J is TRBJ1-5; D remains ambiguous. V lost 9 bases, J lost 8 bases, and 17 bases lay in between. CDR1 and CDR2 from the germline V gene are MNHEY and SVGEGT. This CDR3 comprises 13 residues.

The CDR3 DNA follows: TGTGCCAGTAGTATCTCGCCAGGGGGCCGAGAGACCCAGTACTTC. Translating it yields CASSISPGGRETQYF. The rearrangement links TRBV19 to TRBJ2-5, with 8 bases aligning to TRBD1. After removal of 3 bases from V and 4 bases from J, the junction contained 7 bases not matched to a gene. The CDR3 length is 15 residues. Germline CDR1 and CDR2: LNHDA and SQIVND (reference sequence).

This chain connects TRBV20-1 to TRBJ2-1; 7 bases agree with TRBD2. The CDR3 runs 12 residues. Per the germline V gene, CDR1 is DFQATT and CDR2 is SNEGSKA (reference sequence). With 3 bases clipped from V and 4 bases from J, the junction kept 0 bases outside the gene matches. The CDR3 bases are TGCAGTGCTAGGGGGGGGTACAATGAGCAGTTCTTC. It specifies CSARGGYNEQFF.

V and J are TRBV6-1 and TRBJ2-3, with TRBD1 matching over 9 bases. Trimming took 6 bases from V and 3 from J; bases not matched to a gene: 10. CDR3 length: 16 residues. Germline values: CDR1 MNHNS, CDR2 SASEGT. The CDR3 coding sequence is TGTGCCAGCAGAGTAACCGACAGGGGGGGTACAGATACGCAGTATTTT. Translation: CASRVTDRGGTDTQYF.

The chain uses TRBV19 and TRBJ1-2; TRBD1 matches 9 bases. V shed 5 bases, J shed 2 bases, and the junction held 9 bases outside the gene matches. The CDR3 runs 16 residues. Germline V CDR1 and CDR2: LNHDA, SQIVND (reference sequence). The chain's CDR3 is CASSRATGTGNYGYTF. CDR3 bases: TGTGCCAGTAGTCGCGCCACCGGGACAGGGAACTATGGCTACACCTTC.

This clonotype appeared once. The CDR3 loop is CASSYPGVGRSNEKLFF. CDR3 nucleotides: TGTGCCAGCAGTTACCCGGGAGTCGGTCGCTCAAATGAAAAACTGTTTTTT. The chain links TRBV6-5 to TRBJ1-4; D unclear. The V end was cut by 2 bases, the J end by 5 bases, with 18 bases between. CDR1 and CDR2 from the germline V gene are MNHEY and SVGAGI. The CDR3 length is 17 residues.

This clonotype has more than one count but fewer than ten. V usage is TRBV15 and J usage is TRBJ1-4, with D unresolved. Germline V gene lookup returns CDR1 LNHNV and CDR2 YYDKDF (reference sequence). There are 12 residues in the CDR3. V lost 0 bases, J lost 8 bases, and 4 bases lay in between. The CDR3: CATSREAEKLFF. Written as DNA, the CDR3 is TGTGCCACCAGCAGAGAAGCCGAAAAACTGTTTTTT.

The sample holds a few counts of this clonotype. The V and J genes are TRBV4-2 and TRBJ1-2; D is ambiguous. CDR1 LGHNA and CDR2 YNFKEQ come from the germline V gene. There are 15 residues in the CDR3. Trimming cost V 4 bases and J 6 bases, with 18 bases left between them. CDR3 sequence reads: CASSPQRGGVDGYTF. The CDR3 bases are TGTGCCAGCAGCCCCCAGCGCGGCGGTGTCGATGGCTACACCTTC.

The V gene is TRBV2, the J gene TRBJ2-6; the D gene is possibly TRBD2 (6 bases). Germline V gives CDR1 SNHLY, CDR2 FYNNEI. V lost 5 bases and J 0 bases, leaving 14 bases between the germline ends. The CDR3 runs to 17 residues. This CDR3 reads CASSQIPDYSGANVLTF. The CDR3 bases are TGTGCCAGCAGTCAAATACCGGACTACTCTGGGGCCAACGTCCTGACTTTC.

The CDR3 bases are TGTGCCAGCAGTGGGACGGACAGGGTTCTCAGGGGCAATCAGCCCCAGCATTTT. Translating it yields CASSGTDRVLRGNQPQHF. This rearrangement joins TRBV6-1 to TRBJ1-5; 8 nucleotides match TRBD1. The length of the CDR3 is 18 residues. The V gene's germline CDR1 is MNHNS and CDR2 SASEGT. V shed 4 bases, J shed 2 bases, and the junction held 13 bases outside the gene matches.